The T cell receptor (beta chain) under discussion was sequenced for a study of immune evolution from preneoplasia to lung adenocarcinoma. Libraries were prepared by immunoSEQ multiplex PCR; TCRdb keeps only in-frame clonotypes and omits some of them. The profile shows around 7,900 clones, about three quarters of them singletons. A remark on this clone: Antigen specificity is unknown.

Study findings and constraints: From normal lung to invasive adenocarcinoma, top clone frequencies appeared to decrease.

The CDR3 is 12 residues long. From germline, CDR1 is SGHNT and CDR2 YYREEE (reference sequence). V lost 4 bases and J 5 bases, leaving 9 bases between the germline ends. Sequencing was carried out using FFPE adjacent normal lung tissue. The chain links TRBV5-4 to TRBJ1-1, with TRBD1 as a possible D gene (6 bases). The source of this sequence is a person aged 70 to 80 with lung adenocarcinoma. CDR3 amino acids: CASSPGVTEAFF. DNA of the CDR3: TGTGCCAGCAGCCCAGGGGTTACTGAAGCTTTCTTT.